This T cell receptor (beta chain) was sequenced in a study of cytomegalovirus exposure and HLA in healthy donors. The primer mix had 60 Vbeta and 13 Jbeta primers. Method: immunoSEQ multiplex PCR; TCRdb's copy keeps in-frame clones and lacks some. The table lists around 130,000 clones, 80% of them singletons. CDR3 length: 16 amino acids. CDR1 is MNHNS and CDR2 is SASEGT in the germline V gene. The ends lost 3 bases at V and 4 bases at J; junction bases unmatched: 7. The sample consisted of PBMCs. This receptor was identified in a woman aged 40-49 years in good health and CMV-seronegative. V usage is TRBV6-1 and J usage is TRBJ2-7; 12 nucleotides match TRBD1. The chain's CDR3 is CASSDPGTGGGYEQYF. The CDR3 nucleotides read TGTGCCAGCAGTGACCCCGGGACAGGGGGCGGGTACGAGCAGTACTTC.